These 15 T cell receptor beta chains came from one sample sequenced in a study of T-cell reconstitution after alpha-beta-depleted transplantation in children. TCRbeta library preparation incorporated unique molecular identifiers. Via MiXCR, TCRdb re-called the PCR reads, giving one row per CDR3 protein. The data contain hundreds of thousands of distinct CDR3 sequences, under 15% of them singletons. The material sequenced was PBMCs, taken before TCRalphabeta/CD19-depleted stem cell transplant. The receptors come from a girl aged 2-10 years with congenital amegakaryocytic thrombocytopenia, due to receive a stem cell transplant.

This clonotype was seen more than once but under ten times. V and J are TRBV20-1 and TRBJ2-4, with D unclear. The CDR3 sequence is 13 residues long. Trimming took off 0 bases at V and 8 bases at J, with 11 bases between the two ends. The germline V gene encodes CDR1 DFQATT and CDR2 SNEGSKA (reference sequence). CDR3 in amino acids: CSARDRAGYIQYF. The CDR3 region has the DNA TGCAGTGCTAGAGATCGTGCTGGGTACATTCAGTACTTC.

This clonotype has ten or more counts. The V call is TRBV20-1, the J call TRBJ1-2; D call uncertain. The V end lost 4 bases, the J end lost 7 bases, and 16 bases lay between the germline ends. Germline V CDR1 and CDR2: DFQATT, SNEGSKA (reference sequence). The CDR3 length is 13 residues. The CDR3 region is CSATHDPSGGYTF. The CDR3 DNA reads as TGCAGTGCTACACACGACCCCAGTGGTGGCTACACCTTC.

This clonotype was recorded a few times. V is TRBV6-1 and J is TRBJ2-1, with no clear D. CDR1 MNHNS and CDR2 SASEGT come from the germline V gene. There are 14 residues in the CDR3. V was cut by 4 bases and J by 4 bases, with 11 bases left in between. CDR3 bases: TGTGCCAGCAGTGTTCTCAGCGAGTACAATGAGCAGTTCTTC. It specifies CASSVLSEYNEQFF.

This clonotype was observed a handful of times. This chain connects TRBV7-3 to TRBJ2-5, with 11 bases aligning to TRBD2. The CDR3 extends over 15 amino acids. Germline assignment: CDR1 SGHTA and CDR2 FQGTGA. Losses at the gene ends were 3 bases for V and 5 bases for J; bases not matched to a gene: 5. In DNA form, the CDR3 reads TGTGCCAGCAGCTTGTATACTAGCGGGAGTGAGACCCAGTACTTC. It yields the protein CASSLYTSGSETQYF.

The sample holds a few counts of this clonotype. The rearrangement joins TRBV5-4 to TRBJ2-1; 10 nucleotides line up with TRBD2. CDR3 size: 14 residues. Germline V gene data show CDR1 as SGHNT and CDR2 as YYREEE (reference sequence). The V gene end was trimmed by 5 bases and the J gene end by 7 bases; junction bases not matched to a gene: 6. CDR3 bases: TGTGCCAGCAGGTCCCTAGCGGGGGAGAATGAGCAGTTCTTC. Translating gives CASRSLAGENEQFF.

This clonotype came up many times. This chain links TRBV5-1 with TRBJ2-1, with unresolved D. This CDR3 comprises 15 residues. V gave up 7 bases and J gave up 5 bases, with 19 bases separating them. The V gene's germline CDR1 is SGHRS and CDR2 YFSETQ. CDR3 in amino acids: CASHSAKITDNEQFF. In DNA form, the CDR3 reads TGCGCCAGCCACTCAGCGAAAATCACTGACAATGAGCAGTTCTTC.

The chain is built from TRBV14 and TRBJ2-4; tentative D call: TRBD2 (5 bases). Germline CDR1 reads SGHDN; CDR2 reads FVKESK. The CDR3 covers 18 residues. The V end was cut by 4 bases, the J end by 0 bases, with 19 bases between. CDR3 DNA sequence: TGTGCCAGCAGCCCCCGGGGTTTGACGGAAGTAGCCAAAAACATTCAGTACTTC. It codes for CASSPRGLTEVAKNIQYF. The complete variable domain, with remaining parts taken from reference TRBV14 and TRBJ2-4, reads EAGVTQFPSHSVIEKGQTVTLRCDPISGHDNLYWYRRVMGKEIKFLLHFVKESKQDESGMPNNRFLAERTGGTYSTLKVQPAELEDSGVYFCASSPRGLTEVAKNIQYFGAGTRLSVL.

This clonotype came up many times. The CDR3 DNA sequence: TGCAGTGCTAGAGAGACAGGGAGGACGTACGAGCAGTACTTC. Translated: CSARETGRTYEQYF. The rearrangement links TRBV20-1 to TRBJ2-7; tentatively, D is TRBD1 (7 bases). Trimming shortened V by 0 bases and J by 4 bases, and 13 bases separated the two germline ends. CDR3 length equals 14 residues. Germline V CDR1 and CDR2: DFQATT, SNEGSKA (reference sequence).

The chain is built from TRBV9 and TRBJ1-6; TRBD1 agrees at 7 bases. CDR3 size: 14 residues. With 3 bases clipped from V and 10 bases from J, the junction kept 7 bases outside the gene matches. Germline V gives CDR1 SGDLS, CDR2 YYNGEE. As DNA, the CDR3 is TGTGCCAGCAGCGCCCAGGGGGATCGGTCACCCCTCCACTTT. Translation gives CASSAQGDRSPLHF.

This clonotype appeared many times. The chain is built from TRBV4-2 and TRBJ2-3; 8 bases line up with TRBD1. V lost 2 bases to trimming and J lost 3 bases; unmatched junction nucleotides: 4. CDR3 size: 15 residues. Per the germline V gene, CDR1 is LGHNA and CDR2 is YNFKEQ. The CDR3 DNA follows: TGTGCCAGCAGCCAATTAGGACAGGGAACAGATACGCAGTATTTT. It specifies CASSQLGQGTDTQYF.

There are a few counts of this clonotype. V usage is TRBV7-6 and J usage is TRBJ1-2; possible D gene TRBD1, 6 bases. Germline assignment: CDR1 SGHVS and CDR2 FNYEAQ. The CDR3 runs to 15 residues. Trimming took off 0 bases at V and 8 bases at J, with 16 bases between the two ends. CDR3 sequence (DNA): TGTGCCAGCAGCTTAGCTCTGGCAGGGGAAGAGGGCTACACCTTC. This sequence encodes CASSLALAGEEGYTF.

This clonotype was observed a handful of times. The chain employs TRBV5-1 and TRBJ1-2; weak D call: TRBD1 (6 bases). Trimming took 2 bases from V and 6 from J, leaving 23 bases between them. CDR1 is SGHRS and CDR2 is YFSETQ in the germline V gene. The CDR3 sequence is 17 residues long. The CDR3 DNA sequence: TGCGCCAGCAGCTTTTACTTCAACGTCGACAGGACTAATGGCTACACCTTC. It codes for CASSFYFNVDRTNGYTF.

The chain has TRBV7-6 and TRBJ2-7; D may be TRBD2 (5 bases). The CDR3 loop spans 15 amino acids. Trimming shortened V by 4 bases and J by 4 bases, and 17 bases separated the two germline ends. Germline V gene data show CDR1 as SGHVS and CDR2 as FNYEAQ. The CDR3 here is CASSSFAGGVYEQYF. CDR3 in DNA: TGTGCCAGCAGCTCCTTCGCAGGAGGCGTTTACGAGCAGTACTTC.

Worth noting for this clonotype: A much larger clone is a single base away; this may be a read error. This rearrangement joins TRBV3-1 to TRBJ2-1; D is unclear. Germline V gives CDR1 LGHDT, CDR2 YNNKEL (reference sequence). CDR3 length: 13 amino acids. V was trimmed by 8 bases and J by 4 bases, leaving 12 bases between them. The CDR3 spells CASCLWPYNEQFF. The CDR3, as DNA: TGTGCCAGCTGTTTATGGCCATACAATGAGCAGTTCTTC.

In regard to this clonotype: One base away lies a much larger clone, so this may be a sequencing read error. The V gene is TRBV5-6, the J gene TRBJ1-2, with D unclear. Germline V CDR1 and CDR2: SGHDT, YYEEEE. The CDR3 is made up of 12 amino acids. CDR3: CASSLRMELYPF. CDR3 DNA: TGTGCCAGCAGCTTGAGAATGGAGCTCTACCCCTTC.